Shown below are 2 T cell receptor beta chains from a single sample sequenced in a study of shared clonotypes between healthy human individuals (TCRdb year 2020). Libraries were made using the immunoSEQ multiplex PCR assay. TCRdb limited this immuneACCESS table to in-frame rearrangements with V and J called. A share of clones is missing; checked studies link under half to unresolved V genes, and the rest is unexplained. The sample yields about 2 million clones; approximately 95% were counted once. The top ten clones comprise 0.13% of the sample. The sequencing input was naive CD4+ T cells sorted from blood. Read against the paper, the sample's cell subset or site label means: CD45RA+ positively selected. The source of these receptors is a man younger than 35 in good health.

Here the CDR3 reads CASSQEGSGIAYNEQFF. The CDR3 nucleotides read TGCGCCAGCAGCCAGGAGGGTTCAGGGATTGCCTACAATGAGCAGTTCTTC. The rearrangement links TRBV5-1 to TRBJ2-1; tentative D call: TRBD2 (6 bases). The V gene's germline CDR1 is SGHRS and CDR2 YFSETQ. The CDR3 sequence is 17 residues long. The V end lost 4 bases, the J end lost 2 bases, and 19 bases lay between the germline ends.

The V call is TRBV6-5, the J call TRBJ2-7; 8 nucleotides agree with TRBD1. This CDR3 contains 15 residues. Unmatched junction bases numbered 5, after V lost 1 base and J lost 3 bases. The germline V gene encodes CDR1 MNHEY and CDR2 SVGAGI. CDR3 DNA: TGTGCCAGCAGTTACTGGGGGACAGGAGGCTACGAGCAGTACTTC. Translating gives CASSYWGTGGYEQYF.